This T cell receptor beta chain was sequenced for a study of T cell changes during pregnancy in multiple sclerosis. V was clipped by 0 bases and J by 5 bases, with 12 bases between them. The CDR3 covers 15 residues. CDR1 is SGHDN, CDR2 FVKESK, per germline. Method: immunoSEQ multiplex PCR; TCRdb's copy keeps in-frame clones and lacks some. The data show approximately 46,000 clones, with around 89% seen just once and just over 8% held by the top ten. The sequence was collected from a female donor with multiple sclerosis, enrolled in a pregnancy study. The chain combines TRBV14 with TRBJ2-3; possibly TRBD1 for D (5 bases). The sequenced sample was CD8+ T cells from peripheral blood mononuclear cells, obtained in the second trimester of pregnancy. The CDR3 DNA sequence: TGTGCCAGCAGCCAAGATCCAGGGATTTTAGATACGCAGTATTTT. Its protein is CASSQDPGILDTQYF.